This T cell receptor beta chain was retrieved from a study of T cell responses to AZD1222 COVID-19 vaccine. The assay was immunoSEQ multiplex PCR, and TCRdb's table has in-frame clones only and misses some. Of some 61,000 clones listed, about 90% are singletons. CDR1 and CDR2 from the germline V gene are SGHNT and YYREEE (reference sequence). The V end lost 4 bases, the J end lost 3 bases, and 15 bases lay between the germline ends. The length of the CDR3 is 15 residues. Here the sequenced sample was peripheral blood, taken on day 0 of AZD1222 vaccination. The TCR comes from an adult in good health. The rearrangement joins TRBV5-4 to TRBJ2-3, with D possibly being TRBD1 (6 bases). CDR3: CASSPIVQGTDTQYF. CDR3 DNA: TGTGCCAGCAGCCCTATCGTACAGGGAACAGATACGCAGTATTTT.